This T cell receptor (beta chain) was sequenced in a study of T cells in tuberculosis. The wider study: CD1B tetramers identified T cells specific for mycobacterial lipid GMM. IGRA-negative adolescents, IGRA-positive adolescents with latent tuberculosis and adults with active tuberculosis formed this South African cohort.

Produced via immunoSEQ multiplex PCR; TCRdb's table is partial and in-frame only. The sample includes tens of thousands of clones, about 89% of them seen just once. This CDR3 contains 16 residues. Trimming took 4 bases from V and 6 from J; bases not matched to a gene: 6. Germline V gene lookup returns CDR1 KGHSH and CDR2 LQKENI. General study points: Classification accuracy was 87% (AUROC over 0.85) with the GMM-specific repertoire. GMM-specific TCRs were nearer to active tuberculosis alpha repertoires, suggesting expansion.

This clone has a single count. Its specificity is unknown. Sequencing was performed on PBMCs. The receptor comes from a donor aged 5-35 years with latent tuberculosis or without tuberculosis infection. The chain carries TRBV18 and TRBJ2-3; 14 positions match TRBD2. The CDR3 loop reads CASSLGLAGGSDTQYF. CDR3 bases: TGTGCCAGCTCACTAGGACTAGCGGGGGGCTCGGATACGCAGTATTTT.